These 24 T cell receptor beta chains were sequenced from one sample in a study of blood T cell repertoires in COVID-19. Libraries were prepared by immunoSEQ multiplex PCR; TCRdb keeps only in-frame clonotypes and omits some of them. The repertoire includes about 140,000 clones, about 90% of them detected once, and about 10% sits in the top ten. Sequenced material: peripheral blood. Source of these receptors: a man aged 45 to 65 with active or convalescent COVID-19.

DNA for the CDR3: TGTGCCAGTAGCGAGCGGGAGGGACGCTACGAGCAGTACTTC. Translation: CASSEREGRYEQYF. The gene calls are TRBV19 and TRBJ2-7, with 10 bases matching TRBD2. The germline CDR1 and CDR2 sequences are LNHDA and SQIVND (reference sequence). CDR3 length: 14 amino acids. Germline trimming cut 6 bases from V and 3 bases from J; bases unmatched to any gene: 5.

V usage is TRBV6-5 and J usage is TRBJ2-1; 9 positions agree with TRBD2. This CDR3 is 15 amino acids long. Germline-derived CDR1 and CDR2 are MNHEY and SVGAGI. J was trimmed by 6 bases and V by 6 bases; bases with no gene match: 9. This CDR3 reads CASRTGLAAPNEQFF. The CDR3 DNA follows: TGTGCCAGCAGAACGGGACTAGCCGCTCCCAATGAGCAGTTCTTC.

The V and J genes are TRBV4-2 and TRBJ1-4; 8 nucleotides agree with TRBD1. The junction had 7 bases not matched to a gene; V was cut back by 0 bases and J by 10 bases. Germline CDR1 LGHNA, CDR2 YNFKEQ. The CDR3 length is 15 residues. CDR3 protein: CASSQDHQGAGKLFF. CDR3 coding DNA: TGTGCCAGCAGCCAAGATCATCAGGGGGCGGGAAAACTGTTTTTT.

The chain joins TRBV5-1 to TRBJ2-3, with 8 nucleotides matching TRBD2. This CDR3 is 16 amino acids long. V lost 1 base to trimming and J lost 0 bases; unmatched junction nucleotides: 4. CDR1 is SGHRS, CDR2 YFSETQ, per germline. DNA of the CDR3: TGCGCCAGCAGCTTGCCACGGGGGGGTAGCACAGATACGCAGTATTTT. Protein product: CASSLPRGGSTDTQYF.

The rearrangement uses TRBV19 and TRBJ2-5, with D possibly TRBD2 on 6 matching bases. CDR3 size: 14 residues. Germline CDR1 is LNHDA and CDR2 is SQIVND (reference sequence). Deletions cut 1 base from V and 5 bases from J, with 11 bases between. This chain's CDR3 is CASSIGGGWETQYF. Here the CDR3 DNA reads TGTGCCAGTAGTATAGGTGGAGGGTGGGAGACCCAGTACTTC.

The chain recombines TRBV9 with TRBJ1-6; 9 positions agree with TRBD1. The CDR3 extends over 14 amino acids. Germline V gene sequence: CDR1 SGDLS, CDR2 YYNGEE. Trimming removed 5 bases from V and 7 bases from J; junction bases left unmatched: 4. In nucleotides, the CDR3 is TGTGCCAGCAGGGGACAGGGCGGCAATTCACCCCTCCACTTT. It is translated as CASRGQGGNSPLHF.

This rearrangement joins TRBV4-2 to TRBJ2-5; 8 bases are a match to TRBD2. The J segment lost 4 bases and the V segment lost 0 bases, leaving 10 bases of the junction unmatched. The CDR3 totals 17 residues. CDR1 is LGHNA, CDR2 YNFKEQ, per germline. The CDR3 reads CASSQEGAGEVGETQYF. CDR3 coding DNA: TGTGCCAGCAGCCAAGAAGGAGCGGGAGAAGTTGGAGAGACCCAGTACTTC.

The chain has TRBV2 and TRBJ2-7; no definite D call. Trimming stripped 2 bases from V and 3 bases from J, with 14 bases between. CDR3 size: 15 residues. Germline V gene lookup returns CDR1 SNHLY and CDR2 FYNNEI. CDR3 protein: CASSEPGPGGYEQYF. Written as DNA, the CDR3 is TGTGCCAGCAGTGAACCCGGCCCGGGTGGCTACGAGCAGTACTTC. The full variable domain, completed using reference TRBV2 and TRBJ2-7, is EPEVTQTPSHQVTQMGQEVILRCVPISNHLYFYWYRQILGQKVEFLVSFYNNEISEKSEIFDDQFSVERPDGSNFTLKIRSTKLEDSAMYFCASSEPGPGGYEQYFGPGTRLTVT.

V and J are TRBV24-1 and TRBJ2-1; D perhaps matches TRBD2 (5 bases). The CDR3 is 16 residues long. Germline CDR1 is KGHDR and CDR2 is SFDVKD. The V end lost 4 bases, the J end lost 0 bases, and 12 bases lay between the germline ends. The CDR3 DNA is TGTGCCACCAGTGACCCCCAAGGGAGCTCCTACAATGAGCAGTTCTTC. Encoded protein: CATSDPQGSSYNEQFF.

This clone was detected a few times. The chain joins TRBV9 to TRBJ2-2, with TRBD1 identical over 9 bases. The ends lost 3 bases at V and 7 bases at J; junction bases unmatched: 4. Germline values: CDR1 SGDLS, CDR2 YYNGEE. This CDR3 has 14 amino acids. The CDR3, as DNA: TGTGCCAGCAGCGCACAGGGGGCTGTCGGGGAGCTGTTTTTT. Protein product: CASSAQGAVGELFF.

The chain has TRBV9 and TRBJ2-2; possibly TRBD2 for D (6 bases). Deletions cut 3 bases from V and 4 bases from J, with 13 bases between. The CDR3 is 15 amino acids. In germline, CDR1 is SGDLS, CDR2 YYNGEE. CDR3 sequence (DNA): TGTGCCAGCAGCGGGTACCGGGAGTTCACCGGGGAGCTGTTTTTT. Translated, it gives CASSGYREFTGELFF.

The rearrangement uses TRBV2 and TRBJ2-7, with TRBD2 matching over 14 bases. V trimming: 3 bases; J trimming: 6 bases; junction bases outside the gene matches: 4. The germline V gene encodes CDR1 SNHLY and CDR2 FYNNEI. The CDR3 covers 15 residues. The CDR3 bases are TGTGCCAGCAGTGAGACTAGCGGGAGGGCCCGCGAGCAGTACTTC. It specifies CASSETSGRAREQYF.

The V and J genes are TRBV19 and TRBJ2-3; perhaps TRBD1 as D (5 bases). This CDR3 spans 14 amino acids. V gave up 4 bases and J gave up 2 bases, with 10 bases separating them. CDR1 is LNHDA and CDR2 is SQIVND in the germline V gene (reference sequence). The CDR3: CASSSGANTDTQYF. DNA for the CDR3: TGTGCCAGTAGTAGTGGGGCAAACACAGATACGCAGTATTTT.

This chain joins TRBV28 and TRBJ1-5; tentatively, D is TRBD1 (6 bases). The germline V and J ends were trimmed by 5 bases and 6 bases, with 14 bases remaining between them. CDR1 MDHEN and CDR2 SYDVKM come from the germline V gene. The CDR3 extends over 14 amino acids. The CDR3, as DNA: TGTGCCAGCAGTCCCGGCCAGGGGCCTCAGCCCCAGCATTTT. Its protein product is CASSPGQGPQPQHF.

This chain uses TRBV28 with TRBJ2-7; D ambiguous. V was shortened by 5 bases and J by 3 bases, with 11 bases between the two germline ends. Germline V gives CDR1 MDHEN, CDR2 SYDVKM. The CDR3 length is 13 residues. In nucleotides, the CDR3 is TGTGCCAGCAGTCAGGTGGGTAACTACGAGCAGTACTTC. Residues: CASSQVGNYEQYF.

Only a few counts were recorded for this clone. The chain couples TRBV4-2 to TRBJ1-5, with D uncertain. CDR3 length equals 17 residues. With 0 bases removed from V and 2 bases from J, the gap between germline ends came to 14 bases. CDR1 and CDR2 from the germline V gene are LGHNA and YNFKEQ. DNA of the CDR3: TGTGCCAGCAGCCAAGACTATGAGACATCGCGCAATCAGCCCCAGCATTTT. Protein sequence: CASSQDYETSRNQPQHF.

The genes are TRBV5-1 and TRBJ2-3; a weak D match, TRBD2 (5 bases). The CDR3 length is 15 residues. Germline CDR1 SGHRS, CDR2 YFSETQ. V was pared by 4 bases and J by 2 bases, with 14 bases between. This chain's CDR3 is CASSPRGLHTDTQYF. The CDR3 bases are TGCGCCAGCAGCCCCCGGGGTCTACACACAGATACGCAGTATTTT. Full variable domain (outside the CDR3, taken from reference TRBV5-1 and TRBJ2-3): KAGVTQTPRYLIKTRGQQVTLSCSPISGHRSVSWYQQTPGQGLQFLFEYFSETQRNKGNFPGRFSGRQFSNSRSEMNVSTLELGDSALYLCASSPRGLHTDTQYFGPGTRLTVL.

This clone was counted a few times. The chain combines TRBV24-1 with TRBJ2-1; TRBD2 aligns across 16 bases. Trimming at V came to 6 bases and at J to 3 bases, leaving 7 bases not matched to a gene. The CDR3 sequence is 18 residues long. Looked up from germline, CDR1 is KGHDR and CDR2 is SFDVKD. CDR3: CATSRGLAGGVNYNEQFF. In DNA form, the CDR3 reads TGTGCCACCAGTAGGGGACTAGCGGGAGGGGTTAACTACAATGAGCAGTTCTTC.

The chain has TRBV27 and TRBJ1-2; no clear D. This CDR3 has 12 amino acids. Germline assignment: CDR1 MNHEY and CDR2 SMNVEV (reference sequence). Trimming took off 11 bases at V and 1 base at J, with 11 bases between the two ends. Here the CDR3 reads CASGEVNYGYTF. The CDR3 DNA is TGTGCCTCCGGAGAAGTTAACTATGGCTACACCTTC.

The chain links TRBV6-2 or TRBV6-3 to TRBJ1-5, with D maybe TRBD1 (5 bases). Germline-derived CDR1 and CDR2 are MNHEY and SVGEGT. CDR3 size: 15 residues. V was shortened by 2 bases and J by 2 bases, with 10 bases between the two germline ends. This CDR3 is CASSYVRARNQPQHF. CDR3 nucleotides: TGTGCCAGCAGTTACGTCAGGGCGCGCAATCAGCCCCAGCATTTT.

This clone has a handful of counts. The CDR3 DNA reads as TGTGCCAGCAGCCCGGGACAGGGACAATCACCCCTCCACTTT. Amino acids: CASSPGQGQSPLHF. The rearrangement uses TRBV4-2 and TRBJ1-6; 9 bases match TRBD1. Trimming cost V 4 bases and J 10 bases; bases outside gene matches: 5. CDR3 size: 14 residues. CDR1 LGHNA and CDR2 YNFKEQ come from the germline V gene.

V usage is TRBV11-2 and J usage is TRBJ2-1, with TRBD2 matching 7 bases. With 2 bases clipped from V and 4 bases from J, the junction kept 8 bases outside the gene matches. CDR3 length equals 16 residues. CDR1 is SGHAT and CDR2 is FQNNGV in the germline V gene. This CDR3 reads CASSLSRGTTYNEQFF. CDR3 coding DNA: TGTGCCAGCAGCTTATCCCGCGGGACTACGTACAATGAGCAGTTCTTC.

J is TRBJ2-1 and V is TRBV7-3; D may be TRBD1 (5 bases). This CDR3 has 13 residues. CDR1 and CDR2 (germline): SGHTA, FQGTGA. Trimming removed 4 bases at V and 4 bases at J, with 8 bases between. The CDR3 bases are TGTGCCAGCAGCTCCGGACAATACAATGAGCAGTTCTTC. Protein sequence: CASSSGQYNEQFF.

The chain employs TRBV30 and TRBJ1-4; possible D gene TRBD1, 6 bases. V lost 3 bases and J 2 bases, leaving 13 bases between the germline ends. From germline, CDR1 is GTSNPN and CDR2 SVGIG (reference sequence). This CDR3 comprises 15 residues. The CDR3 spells CAWRPGQNTNEKLFF. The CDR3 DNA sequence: TGTGCCTGGAGACCTGGACAGAACACTAATGAAAAACTGTTTTTT.